This T cell receptor beta chain was sequenced in a study of T-cell reconstitution after alpha-beta-depleted transplantation in children. The study's findings and limits: There were reportedly several hundred expanded graft clones from which alpha-beta T cells came about two months after transplant. Day-60 TCRbeta diversity that was high in some patients was derived from surviving recipient T cells and thymic progenitors.

V lost 5 bases and J lost 2, with 14 bases in between. The CDR3 is 15 amino acids. Germline lookup yields CDR1 SGHVS and CDR2 FQNEAQ. Unique molecular identifiers tagged the TCRbeta library. TCRdb independently ran MiXCR on the PCR reads; one entry per CDR3 protein. This table holds under 150,000 distinct CDR3 sequences, roughly 10% found once. This clonotype was picked up many times. Its antigen is currently unknown. This chain joins TRBV7-8 and TRBJ2-3; possible D gene TRBD2, 7 bases. The sequence derives from a girl under three years old who had a stem cell transplant for combined immunodeficiency, so the T cells may come from the graft donor. Sequenced material: PBMCs, mostly from graft donor cells, taken 180 days after TCRalphabeta/CD19-depleted stem cell transplant. CDR3 coding DNA: TGTGCCAGCAGCCCTACGGCGGGGGCCACAGATACGCAGTATTTT. Its protein product is CASSPTAGATDTQYF.